This T cell receptor beta chain was captured in a study of CD8+ T cells in alopecia areata. At the level of the study: The tofacitinib course ran for 6 to 18 months and was followed by 6 months off drug. Overall study results and limits: Besides other cells, scalp samples also yield sequences of resident alphabeta T cells from normal skin. Shared TCR sequences were less clear between patients than in mice, possibly partly from HLA diversity. Higher clonality than in normal scalp was seen in lesional scalp, especially alopecia totalis/universalis.

Concerning this clone: The target antigen is unknown.

Following RNA extraction, reverse transcription yielded cDNA that acted as the sequencing template. Method: immunoSEQ multiplex PCR; TCRdb's copy keeps in-frame clones and lacks some. The table lists around 97,000 clones, over 75% of them singletons. CDR1 and CDR2 from the germline V gene are MNHEY and SMNVEV (reference sequence). V trimming: 6 bases; J trimming: 5 bases; junction bases outside the gene matches: 12. This CDR3 has 16 amino acids. Treatment denoted: oral pan-JAK inhibitor, 5-10 mg twice daily. This sequence joins TRBV27 and TRBJ2-1; 8 positions agree with TRBD2. This receptor was identified in a human donor with alopecia areata. The sample consisted of CD8+ T cells sorted from blood, taken at approximately week 34, from a patient treated with tofacitinib. CDR3 residues: CASSPLRGAPNNEQFF. The CDR3 coding sequence is TGTGCCAGCAGCCCACTGCGGGGGGCTCCAAACAATGAGCAGTTCTTC.